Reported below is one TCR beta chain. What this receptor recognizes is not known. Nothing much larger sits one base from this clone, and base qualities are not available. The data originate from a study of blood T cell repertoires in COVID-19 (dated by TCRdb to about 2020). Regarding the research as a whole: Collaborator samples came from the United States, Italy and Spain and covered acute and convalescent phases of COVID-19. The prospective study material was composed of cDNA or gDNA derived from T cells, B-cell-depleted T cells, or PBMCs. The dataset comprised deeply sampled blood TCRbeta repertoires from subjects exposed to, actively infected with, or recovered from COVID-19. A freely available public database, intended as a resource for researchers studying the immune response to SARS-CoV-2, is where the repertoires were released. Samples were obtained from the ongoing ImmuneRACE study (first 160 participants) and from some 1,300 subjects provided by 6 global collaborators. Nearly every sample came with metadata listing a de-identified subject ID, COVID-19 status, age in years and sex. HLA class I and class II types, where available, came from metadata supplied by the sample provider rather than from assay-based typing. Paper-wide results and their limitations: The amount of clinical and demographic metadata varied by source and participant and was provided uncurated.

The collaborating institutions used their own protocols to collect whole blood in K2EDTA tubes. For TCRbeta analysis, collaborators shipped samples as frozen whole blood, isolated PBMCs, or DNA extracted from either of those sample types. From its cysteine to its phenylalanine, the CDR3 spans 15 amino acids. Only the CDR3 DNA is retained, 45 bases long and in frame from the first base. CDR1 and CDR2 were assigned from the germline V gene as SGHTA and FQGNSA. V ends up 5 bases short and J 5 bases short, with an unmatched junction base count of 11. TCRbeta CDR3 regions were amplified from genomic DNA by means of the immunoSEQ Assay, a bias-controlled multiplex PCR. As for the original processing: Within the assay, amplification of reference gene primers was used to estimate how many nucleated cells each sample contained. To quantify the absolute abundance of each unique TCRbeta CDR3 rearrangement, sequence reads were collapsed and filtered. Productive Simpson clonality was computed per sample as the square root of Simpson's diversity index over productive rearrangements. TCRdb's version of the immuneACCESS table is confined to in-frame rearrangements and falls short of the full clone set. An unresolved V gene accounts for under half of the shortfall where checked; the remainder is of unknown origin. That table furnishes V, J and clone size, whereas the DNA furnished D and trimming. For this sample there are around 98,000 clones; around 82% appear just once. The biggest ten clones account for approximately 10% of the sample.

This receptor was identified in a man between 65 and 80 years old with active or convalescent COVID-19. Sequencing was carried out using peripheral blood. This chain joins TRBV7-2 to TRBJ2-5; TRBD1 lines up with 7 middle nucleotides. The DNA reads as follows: TGTGCCAGCAGCGCTAACACCGGGACAGTGGAGACCCAGTACTTC. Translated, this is CASSANTGTVETQYF.